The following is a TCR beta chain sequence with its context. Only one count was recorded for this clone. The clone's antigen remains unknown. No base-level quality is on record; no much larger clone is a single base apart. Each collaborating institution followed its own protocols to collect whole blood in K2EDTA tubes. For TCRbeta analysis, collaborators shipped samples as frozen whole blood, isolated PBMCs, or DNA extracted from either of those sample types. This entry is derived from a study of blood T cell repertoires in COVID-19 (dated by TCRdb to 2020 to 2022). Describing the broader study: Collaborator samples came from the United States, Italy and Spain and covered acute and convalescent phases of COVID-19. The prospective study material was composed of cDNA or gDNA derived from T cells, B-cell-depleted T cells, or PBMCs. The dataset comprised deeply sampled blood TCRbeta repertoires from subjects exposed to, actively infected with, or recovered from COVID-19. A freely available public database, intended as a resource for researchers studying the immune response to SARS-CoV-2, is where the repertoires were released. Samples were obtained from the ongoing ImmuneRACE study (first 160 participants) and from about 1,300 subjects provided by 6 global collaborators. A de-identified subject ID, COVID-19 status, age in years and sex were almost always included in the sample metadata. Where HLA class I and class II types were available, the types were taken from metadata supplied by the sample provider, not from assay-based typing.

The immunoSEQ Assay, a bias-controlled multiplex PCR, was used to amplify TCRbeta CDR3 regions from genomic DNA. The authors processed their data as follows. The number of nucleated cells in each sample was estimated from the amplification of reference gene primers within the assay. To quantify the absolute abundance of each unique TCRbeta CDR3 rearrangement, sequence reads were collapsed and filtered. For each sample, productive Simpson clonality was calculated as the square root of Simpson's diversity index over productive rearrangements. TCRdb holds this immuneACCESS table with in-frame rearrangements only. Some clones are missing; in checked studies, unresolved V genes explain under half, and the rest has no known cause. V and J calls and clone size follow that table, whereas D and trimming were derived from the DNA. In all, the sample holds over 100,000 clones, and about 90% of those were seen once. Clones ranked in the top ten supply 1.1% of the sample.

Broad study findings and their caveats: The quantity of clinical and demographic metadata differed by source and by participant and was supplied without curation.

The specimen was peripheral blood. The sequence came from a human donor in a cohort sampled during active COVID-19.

The nucleotides read TGTGCCAGCAGTGAAGAGGCCGGACAGGGGGCGGGCTACACCTTC. It encodes CASSEEAGQGAGYTF. The chain joins TRBV6-1 to TRBJ1-2; a stretch of 11 junction bases matches TRBD1. The germline V gene supplies CDR1 MNHNS and CDR2 SASEGT. V trim: 1 base; J trim: 8 bases; unmatched bases: 6. From its cysteine to its phenylalanine, the CDR3 spans 15 amino acids. Just the 45-base CDR3 DNA is kept, in frame starting at base 1.